Listed below are T cell receptor beta chains from one sample, sequenced in a study of T cell repertoires in cytomegalovirus infection. Each CDR3 protein is one row after TCRdb ran MiXCR on the reads. The repertoire holds about half a million distinct CDR3 sequences, with 42% as singletons. No antigen has been assigned to these receptors. The sequences come from cultured PBMCs, collected from culture after CMV antigen stimulation. These receptors were obtained from a human donor in good health (CMV status not recorded). Some clones in this sample may be carry-over from other donors' samples. Each CDR3 is given with its conserved first and last residue. Each record gives: V gene, D gene, J gene, clone size, CDR3 DNA, CDR3 protein. A D gene is named only where the DNA matches it firmly. A row's size may be missing; if present it is once, few, many or a size class.

v_gene: TRBV12-3/TRBV12-4; d_gene: NA; j_gene: TRBJ1-6; abundance: NA; CDR3nt: TGTGCCAGCAGCGCCCGACTGGGTTCCCGCTCCTATAATTCACCCCTCCACTTT; CDR3aa: CASSARLGSRSYNSPLHF
v_gene: TRBV7-2; d_gene: TRBD1; j_gene: TRBJ1-5; abundance: many; CDR3nt: TGTGCCAGCAGCTTAGTCGGGACAGCTGGCAATCAGCCCCAGCATTTT; CDR3aa: CASSLVGTAGNQPQHF
v_gene: TRBV12-3/TRBV12-4; d_gene: NA; j_gene: TRBJ1-1; abundance: NA; CDR3nt: TGTGCCACCGTCCAAGGGGCGGTCGGGACTGAAGCTTTCTTT; CDR3aa: CATVQGAVGTEAFF
v_gene: TRBV7-8; d_gene: TRBD2; j_gene: TRBJ2-5; abundance: few; CDR3nt: TGTGCCAGCAGCTTACCGGATAGCGGGGACCAAGAGACCCAGTACTTC; CDR3aa: CASSLPDSGDQETQYF
v_gene: TRBV19; d_gene: TRBD1; j_gene: TRBJ2-7; abundance: few; CDR3nt: TGTGCCACCGCCCCGGGACAGGGCTCCTACGAGCAGTACTTC; CDR3aa: CATAPGQGSYEQYF
v_gene: TRBV7-9; d_gene: TRBD1; j_gene: TRBJ2-7; abundance: NA; CDR3nt: TGTGCCAGCAGCTCGACAGGGCCCCACGAGCAGTACTTC; CDR3aa: CASSSTGPHEQYF
v_gene: TRBV13; d_gene: NA; j_gene: TRBJ2-5; abundance: NA; CDR3nt: TGTGCCAGCAGCCCAGGCGGGGTAGGAGAGACCCAGTACTTC; CDR3aa: CASSPGGVGETQYF
v_gene: TRBV6-6; d_gene: NA; j_gene: TRBJ2-7; abundance: NA; CDR3nt: TGTGCCAGCCGGGTGGTTGGGTTAGTCTACGAGCAGTACTTC; CDR3aa: CASRVVGLVYEQYF
v_gene: TRBV2; d_gene: TRBD2; j_gene: TRBJ2-1; abundance: few; CDR3nt: TGTGCCAGCAGTGAAGCGCGGATAGCGGGGTGGGGCAATGAGCAGTTCTTC; CDR3aa: CASSEARIAGWGNEQFF
v_gene: TRBV7-2; d_gene: NA; j_gene: TRBJ2-5; abundance: few; CDR3nt: TGTGCCAGCAGCCGAGAGAGGGAGGAGACCCAGTACTTC; CDR3aa: CASSREREETQYF
v_gene: TRBV7-6; d_gene: TRBD1; j_gene: TRBJ1-2; abundance: once; CDR3nt: TGTGCCAGCAGCTTAGTCGCAGGGGGCGACTATGGCTACACCTTC; CDR3aa: CASSLVAGGDYGYTF
v_gene: TRBV7-6; d_gene: NA; j_gene: TRBJ2-1; abundance: few; CDR3nt: TGTGCCAGCGTGCGGTGGGTGCTCAATGAGCAGTTCTTC; CDR3aa: CASVRWVLNEQFF
v_gene: TRBV24-1; d_gene: NA; j_gene: TRBJ2-3; abundance: NA; CDR3nt: TGTGCCACCAGTGATACGGGGGGCGGAAGCGATACGCAGTATTTT; CDR3aa: CATSDTGGGSDTQYF
v_gene: TRBV12-5; d_gene: NA; j_gene: TRBJ2-7; abundance: few; CDR3nt: TGTGCTAGTGGTTTGGTACCCTGGGGGAACATACGCTCCTACGAGCAGTACTTC; CDR3aa: CASGLVPWGNIRSYEQYF
v_gene: TRBV4-2; d_gene: TRBD2; j_gene: TRBJ2-1; abundance: NA; CDR3nt: TGTGCCAGCAGCCAAGATCATTTGGGGGGGGTCTCCTACAATGAGCAGTTCTTC; CDR3aa: CASSQDHLGGVSYNEQFF
v_gene: TRBV7-8; d_gene: NA; j_gene: TRBJ2-3; abundance: few; CDR3nt: TGTGCCAGCAGCTTCCTGGAGGAGGTCTCAGATACGCAGTATTTT; CDR3aa: CASSFLEEVSDTQYF
v_gene: TRBV7-2; d_gene: TRBD2; j_gene: TRBJ2-1; abundance: NA; CDR3nt: TGTGCCAGCAGCCCGGGACTAGCGCCGGGCAGGGAGCAGTTCTTC; CDR3aa: CASSPGLAPGREQFF
v_gene: TRBV7-9; d_gene: NA; j_gene: TRBJ2-7; abundance: few; CDR3nt: TGTGCCAGCAGCTTAGGTGGCTACGACTACGAGCAGTACTTC; CDR3aa: CASSLGGYDYEQYF
v_gene: TRBV12-3/TRBV12-4; d_gene: NA; j_gene: TRBJ1-6; abundance: NA; CDR3nt: TGTGCCAGCAGTTTCGACTTTGGACCCCTCCACTTT; CDR3aa: CASSFDFGPLHF
v_gene: TRBV7-2; d_gene: NA; j_gene: TRBJ2-2; abundance: few; CDR3nt: TGTGCCAGCAGCACAGTGAACACCGGGGAGCTGTTTTTT; CDR3aa: CASSTVNTGELFF
v_gene: TRBV7-2; d_gene: NA; j_gene: TRBJ2-7; abundance: NA; CDR3nt: TGTGCCAGCAGCCCGGGGGGCAGGGGGGCTTACGAGCAGTACTTC; CDR3aa: CASSPGGRGAYEQYF
v_gene: TRBV2; d_gene: TRBD1; j_gene: TRBJ2-5; abundance: NA; CDR3nt: TGTGCCAGCAGTGAAGGCAGGGGGCTTCAGGAGACCCAGTACTTC; CDR3aa: CASSEGRGLQETQYF
v_gene: TRBV27; d_gene: NA; j_gene: TRBJ2-1; abundance: NA; CDR3nt: TGTGCCAGCAAACCGACTACATTGGGGTACCAAGAATTAAACAATGAGCAGTTCTTC; CDR3aa: CASKPTTLGYQELNNEQFF
v_gene: TRBV27; d_gene: TRBD2; j_gene: TRBJ2-7; abundance: NA; CDR3nt: TGTGCCAGCAGTCCCCCCGGACTAGCGGGAGTCGAGCAGTACTTC; CDR3aa: CASSPPGLAGVEQYF
v_gene: TRBV6-5; d_gene: NA; j_gene: TRBJ2-7; abundance: few; CDR3nt: TGTGCCAGCCGGACGGGAAAATACGACGAGCAGTACTTC; CDR3aa: CASRTGKYDEQYF
v_gene: TRBV7-4; d_gene: NA; j_gene: TRBJ2-7; abundance: NA; CDR3nt: TGTGCCAGCAGCATAGGCGACGAGCAGTACTTC; CDR3aa: CASSIGDEQYF
v_gene: TRBV7-6; d_gene: TRBD1; j_gene: TRBJ2-3; abundance: NA; CDR3nt: TGTGCCAGCAGCTTAGTTGCGGGACAGGACACAGATACGCAGTATTTT; CDR3aa: CASSLVAGQDTDTQYF
v_gene: TRBV7-8; d_gene: NA; j_gene: TRBJ2-7; abundance: few; CDR3nt: TGTGCCAGCAGCCCCTTTGGAGGGACCTACGAGCAGTACTTC; CDR3aa: CASSPFGGTYEQYF
v_gene: TRBV7-2; d_gene: NA; j_gene: TRBJ1-5; abundance: once; CDR3nt: TGTGCCAGCAGCCCCTCCGGGGGCCTTCAGCCCCAGCATTTT; CDR3aa: CASSPSGGLQPQHF
v_gene: TRBV18; d_gene: NA; j_gene: TRBJ1-2; abundance: NA; CDR3nt: TGTGCCAGCTCACCCACGACAGAGCCGGGTGTTGGCTACACCTTC; CDR3aa: CASSPTTEPGVGYTF
v_gene: TRBV4-2; d_gene: NA; j_gene: TRBJ2-7; abundance: NA; CDR3nt: TGTGCCAGCAGCCAAGGAGGGCGGGGGCGGGAGCAGTACTTC; CDR3aa: CASSQGGRGREQYF
v_gene: TRBV19; d_gene: TRBD1; j_gene: TRBJ2-7; abundance: NA; CDR3nt: TGTGCCAGTAGTTTTGGACAGGCACCGACCTACGAGCAGTACTTC; CDR3aa: CASSFGQAPTYEQYF
v_gene: TRBV15; d_gene: NA; j_gene: TRBJ1-5; abundance: NA; CDR3nt: TGTGCCACCAGCAGAGGGGACAAGAATCAGCCCCAGCATTTT; CDR3aa: CATSRGDKNQPQHF
v_gene: TRBV6-5; d_gene: NA; j_gene: TRBJ2-3; abundance: few; CDR3nt: TGTGCCAGCAGTTACGGGGGCTTCACAGATACCCAGTATTTT; CDR3aa: CASSYGGFTDTQYF
v_gene: TRBV7-2; d_gene: NA; j_gene: TRBJ2-7; abundance: many; CDR3nt: TGTGCCAGCAGCTCACCACCCGACCTGCGCGACTACGAGCAGTACTTC; CDR3aa: CASSSPPDLRDYEQYF
v_gene: TRBV12-3/TRBV12-4; d_gene: NA; j_gene: TRBJ2-4; abundance: few; CDR3nt: TGTGCCAGCAGTTCCCTAGCTCTGGGGTACATTCAGTACTTC; CDR3aa: CASSSLALGYIQYF
v_gene: TRBV5-4; d_gene: TRBD1; j_gene: TRBJ2-1; abundance: NA; CDR3nt: TGTGCCACCCTAAGACAGGGAGAATCAAATGAGCAGTTCTTC; CDR3aa: CATLRQGESNEQFF
v_gene: TRBV5-6; d_gene: TRBD1; j_gene: TRBJ1-1; abundance: few; CDR3nt: TGTGCCAGCAGCTTGGCGCGGGACAGGGGAGTCACTGAAGCTTTCTTT; CDR3aa: CASSLARDRGVTEAFF
v_gene: TRBV20-1; d_gene: TRBD1; j_gene: TRBJ2-7; abundance: NA; CDR3nt: TGCAGTGCTGGACGGACAGGGGGAAACTACGAGCAGTACTTC; CDR3aa: CSAGRTGGNYEQYF
v_gene: TRBV7-2; d_gene: TRBD2; j_gene: TRBJ2-7; abundance: many; CDR3nt: TGTGCCAGCAGCCTCTCTAGCGGGAGGGCCCACGAGCAGTACTTC; CDR3aa: CASSLSSGRAHEQYF
v_gene: TRBV20-1; d_gene: TRBD1; j_gene: TRBJ2-5; abundance: few; CDR3nt: TGCAGTGCTTCCGACAGGGCGCTTCGAGAGACCCAGTACTTC; CDR3aa: CSASDRALRETQYF
v_gene: TRBV2; d_gene: NA; j_gene: TRBJ2-3; abundance: NA; CDR3nt: TGTGCCAGCAGTGAAGGTTTGCAGCAGTGGGCAGATACGCAGTATTTT; CDR3aa: CASSEGLQQWADTQYF
v_gene: TRBV29-1; d_gene: TRBD2; j_gene: TRBJ2-7; abundance: NA; CDR3nt: TGCAGCGCCCGGACTAGCGGGGGCCGGGGGTACTTC; CDR3aa: CSARTSGGRGYF
v_gene: TRBV4-3; d_gene: NA; j_gene: TRBJ2-1; abundance: NA; CDR3nt: TGCGCCAGCAGCCAAGAGCGGGGCCCCTACAATGAGCAGTTCTTC; CDR3aa: CASSQERGPYNEQFF
v_gene: TRBV7-9; d_gene: NA; j_gene: TRBJ2-7; abundance: many; CDR3nt: TGTGCCAGCAGCCCGAGTCTGGGCGAGCAGTACTTC; CDR3aa: CASSPSLGEQYF
v_gene: TRBV2; d_gene: TRBD1; j_gene: TRBJ2-7; abundance: once; CDR3nt: TGTGCCAGCACCCTAGGGGCGGACAGGGGCCGTGAGCAGTACTTC; CDR3aa: CASTLGADRGREQYF
v_gene: TRBV12-3/TRBV12-4; d_gene: NA; j_gene: TRBJ2-5; abundance: many; CDR3nt: TGTGCCAGCAGTTTAGCGCGAGGGACCCAGTACTTC; CDR3aa: CASSLARGTQYF
v_gene: TRBV2; d_gene: NA; j_gene: TRBJ2-7; abundance: NA; CDR3nt: TGTGCCAGCGGGGGTGCAGGGATGAGGGAGCAGTACTTC; CDR3aa: CASGGAGMREQYF
v_gene: TRBV6-1; d_gene: NA; j_gene: TRBJ1-6; abundance: NA; CDR3nt: TGTGCCAGCAGTGAGAGCACATCTGCACCCCTCCACTTT; CDR3aa: CASSESTSAPLHF
v_gene: TRBV7-2; d_gene: NA; j_gene: TRBJ2-3; abundance: few; CDR3nt: TGTGCCAGCAGCCGGCGGCCAAGACGGGGCACAGATACGCAGTATTTT; CDR3aa: CASSRRPRRGTDTQYF
v_gene: TRBV7-2; d_gene: TRBD2; j_gene: TRBJ2-2; abundance: NA; CDR3nt: TGTGCCAGCAGCTTAGCGACAGCGGGAGGACAAACTAACACCGGGGAGCTGTTTTTT; CDR3aa: CASSLATAGGQTNTGELFF
v_gene: TRBV7-2; d_gene: NA; j_gene: TRBJ1-5; abundance: many; CDR3nt: TGTGCCAGCAGCTTATCGACCAATCAGCCCCAGCATTTT; CDR3aa: CASSLSTNQPQHF
v_gene: TRBV25-1; d_gene: NA; j_gene: TRBJ1-6; abundance: NA; CDR3nt: TGTGCCAGCAGTGACCTGGACAGTTATTATTCACCCCTCCACTTT; CDR3aa: CASSDLDSYYSPLHF
v_gene: TRBV10-3; d_gene: NA; j_gene: TRBJ2-2; abundance: NA; CDR3nt: TGTGCCATCAGTGCAGGGAGAGGCTCGAGCACCGGGGAGCTGTTTTTT; CDR3aa: CAISAGRGSSTGELFF